This T cell receptor beta chain was retrieved from a study of CD4+ T cells in melanoma. Generated by immunoSEQ multiplex PCR, the TCRdb table keeps only in-frame clones and is missing some. The table shows about 14,000 clones, with roughly 69% occurring only once. Study results and caveats: A reported correlation linked neoantigen-specific CD4+ T cells to CD8+, macrophage and B cell function. Neoantigen-specific CD4+ T cells in melanoma reportedly had diverse differentiation states.

Concerning this clone itself: Its antigen is unknown.

The V end lost 0 bases, the J end lost 1 base, and 10 bases lay between the germline ends. Germline V lookup: CDR1 SGHRS, CDR2 YFSETQ. This CDR3 is built from 15 residues. The sequenced material came from cells from a culture (not recorded whether cultured in vitro). The receptor was derived from a human donor with melanoma. This sequence joins TRBV5-1 and TRBJ1-1; the D gene is possibly TRBD1 (5 bases). CDR3 residues: CASSLALTANTEAFF. CDR3 DNA sequence: TGCGCCAGCAGCTTGGCCTTGACAGCGAACACTGAAGCTTTCTTT.